This record covers a single T cell receptor beta chain. What it binds is unknown. This CDR3 has 16 residues. Germline V gives CDR1 SGDLS, CDR2 YYNGEE. Germline trimming cut 4 bases from V and 1 base from J; bases unmatched to any gene: 6. The record originates from a study of cytomegalovirus exposure and HLA in healthy donors. Overall study findings and caveats: The authors confirmed in vitro that a few CMV-associated chains were specific for CMV antigens. In an earlier analysis, in several hundred donors, most V segments appeared productive either ~90% or ~30% of the time. Across HLA loci, a later analysis found differing TCR association rates, with DRB1 most and HLA-C fewest.

60 Vbeta and 13 Jbeta primers were used in PCR. TCRdb's copy holds only in-frame clones and misses some; the assay was immunoSEQ multiplex PCR. The sample has 90,000 to 120,000 clones; more than 65% are singletons. Sequenced sample: PBMCs. The V call is TRBV9, the J call TRBJ2-3; 10 nucleotides line up with TRBD2. This receptor was identified in a male donor in good health and CMV-seronegative. The CDR3: CASSLVSGGGTDTQYF. Written as DNA, the CDR3 is TGTGCCAGCAGCCTAGTGAGCGGGGGGGGCACAGATACGCAGTATTTT.